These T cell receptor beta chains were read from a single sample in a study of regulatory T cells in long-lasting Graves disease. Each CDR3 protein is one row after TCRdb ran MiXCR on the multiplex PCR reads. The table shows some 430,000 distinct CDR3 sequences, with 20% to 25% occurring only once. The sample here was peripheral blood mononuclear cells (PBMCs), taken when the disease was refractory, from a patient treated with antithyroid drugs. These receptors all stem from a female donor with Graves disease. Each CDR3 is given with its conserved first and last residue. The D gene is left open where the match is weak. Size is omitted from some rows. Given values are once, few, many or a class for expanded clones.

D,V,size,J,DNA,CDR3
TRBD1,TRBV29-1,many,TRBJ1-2,TGCAGCGTTGAAGAGGCCGACAGGGGCTATGGCTACACCTTC,CSVEEADRGYGYTF
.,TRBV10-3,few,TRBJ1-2,TGTGCCATCAGTGAGGTGGCCGGAGATGGCTACACCTTC,CAISEVAGDGYTF
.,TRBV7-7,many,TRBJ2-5,TGTGCTAGCAGCTTAACGCAGAATATTGGGGAGACCCAGTACTTC,CASSLTQNIGETQYF
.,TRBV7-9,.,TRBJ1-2,TGTGCCAGCAGCTCTTCGGACGGCTATGGCTACACCTTC,CASSSSDGYGYTF
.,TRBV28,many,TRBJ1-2,TGTGCCAGCAGCCAAGGGGCAAGCTATGGCTACACCTTC,CASSQGASYGYTF
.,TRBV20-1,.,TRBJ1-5,TGCAGTGCTAGAGATAGAAGGGTAGGCAATCAGCCCCAGCATTTT,CSARDRRVGNQPQHF
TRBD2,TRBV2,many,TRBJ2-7,TGTGCCAGCGTGGCGGGGGGCACCTACGAGCAGTACTTC,CASVAGGTYEQYF
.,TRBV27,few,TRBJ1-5,TGTGCCAGCAGTTTATTCCCGGATCAGCCCCAGCATTTT,CASSLFPDQPQHF
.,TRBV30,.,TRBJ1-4,TGTGCCTGGAGTATCGGGCGGGGGGAAAAACTGTTTTTT,CAWSIGRGEKLFF
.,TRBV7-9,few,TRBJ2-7,TGTGCCAGCAGCGCCGGGACTTGGGAGCAGTACTTC,CASSAGTWEQYF
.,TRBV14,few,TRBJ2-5,TGTGCCAGCAGCCAGGAGGGATATTCTTGGGAGACCCAGTACTTC,CASSQEGYSWETQYF
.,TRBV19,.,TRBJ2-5,TGTGCCAGTAGTATAGATCTCAGGACCCAGTACTTC,CASSIDLRTQYF
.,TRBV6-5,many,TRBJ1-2,TGTGCCAGCAGTTACTCAGGGGAAGGCTACACCTTC,CASSYSGEGYTF
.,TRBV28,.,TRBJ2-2,TGTGCCAGCAGTTTAAAAAAAACCGGGGAGCTGTTTTTT,CASSLKKTGELFF
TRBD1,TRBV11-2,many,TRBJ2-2,TGTGCCAGCAGCTTAGCAGGGGGCAGTGGCACCGGGGAGCTGTTTTTT,CASSLAGGSGTGELFF